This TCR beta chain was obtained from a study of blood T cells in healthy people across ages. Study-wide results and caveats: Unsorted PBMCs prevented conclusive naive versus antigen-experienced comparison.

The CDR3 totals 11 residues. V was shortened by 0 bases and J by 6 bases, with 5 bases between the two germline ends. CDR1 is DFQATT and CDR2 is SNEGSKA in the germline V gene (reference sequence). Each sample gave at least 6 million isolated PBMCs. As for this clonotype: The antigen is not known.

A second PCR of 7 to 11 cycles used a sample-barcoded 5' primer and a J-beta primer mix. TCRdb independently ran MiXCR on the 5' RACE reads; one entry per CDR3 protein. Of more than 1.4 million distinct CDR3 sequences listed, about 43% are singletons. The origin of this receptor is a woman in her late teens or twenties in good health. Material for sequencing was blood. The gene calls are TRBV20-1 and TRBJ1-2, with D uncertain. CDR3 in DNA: TGCAGTGCTAGAGATCTCGATGGCTACACCTTC. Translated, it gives CSARDLDGYTF.